This T cell receptor (beta chain) was obtained from a study of blood T cell repertoires in COVID-19. The CDR3 length is 16 residues. CDR1 is LNHDA and CDR2 is SQIVND in the germline V gene (reference sequence). Trimming pared 7 bases from V and 6 bases from J, leaving 19 bases between. The method was immunoSEQ multiplex PCR; TCRdb's version includes in-frame clones alone and lacks a portion of them. The sample shows around 250,000 clones, roughly nine tenths of them seen only once. The rearrangement links TRBV19 to TRBJ1-6, with a tentative D call TRBD1 (6 bases). The sequence came from a human donor in a cohort exposed to, infected with or recovered from COVID-19 (not recorded which). The donor label of this sample is uncertain. Specimen: PBMCs or T cells enriched from blood (not recorded which). The chain's CDR3 is CASKGDLSAFNSPLHF. The DNA for the CDR3 is TGTGCCAGTAAGGGGGATCTCTCGGCTTTTAATTCACCCCTCCACTTT.